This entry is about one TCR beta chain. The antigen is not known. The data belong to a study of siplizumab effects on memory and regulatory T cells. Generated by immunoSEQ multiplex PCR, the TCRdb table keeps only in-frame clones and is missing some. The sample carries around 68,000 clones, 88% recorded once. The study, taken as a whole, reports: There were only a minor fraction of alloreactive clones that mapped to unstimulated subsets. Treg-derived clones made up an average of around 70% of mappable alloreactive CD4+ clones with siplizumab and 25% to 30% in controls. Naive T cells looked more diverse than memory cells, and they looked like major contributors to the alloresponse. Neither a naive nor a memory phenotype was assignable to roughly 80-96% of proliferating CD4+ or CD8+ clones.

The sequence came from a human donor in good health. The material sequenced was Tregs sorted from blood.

The CDR3 nucleotides are TGTGCCATCAGTGACAACATCCTAAGACAGGGGGGATTCTCTGGGGCCAACGTCCTGACTTTC. As protein: CAISDNILRQGGFSGANVLTF. V gene TRBV10-3 combines with J gene TRBJ2-6; 9 nucleotides line up with TRBD1. V lost 3 bases and J lost 0; bases outside the gene matches: 15. Per germline, CDR1 ENHRY and CDR2 SYGVKD. This CDR3 is 21 amino acids long.